This T cell receptor beta chain was observed in a study of blood T cell repertoires in COVID-19. Measured with immunoSEQ multiplex PCR; TCRdb has only the in-frame clones, and not every one. The sample lists 210,000 or so clones, 70% to 90% occurring once. CDR3 length equals 15 residues. The V segment lost 6 bases and the J segment 3 bases; nucleotides outside the gene matches: 11. CDR1 SQVTM and CDR2 ANQGSEA come from the germline V gene. Sequenced input: peripheral blood. V and J are TRBV29-1 and TRBJ2-7; 10 bases are shared with TRBD1. This TCR derives from a woman between 35 and 50 years old who had recovered from COVID-19. The CDR3 spells CSVGDGQGEFYEQYF. The CDR3 coding sequence is TGCAGCGTCGGTGACGGACAGGGGGAATTCTACGAGCAGTACTTC.